The 23 T cell receptor beta chains reported below all come from one sample, sequenced in a study of blood T cell repertoires in COVID-19. Sequencing was performed with immunoSEQ multiplex PCR; in TCRdb, only in-frame clones are kept and a portion is missing. The data contain a few hundred thousand clones, 75% to 90% of them singletons. The sample taken for sequencing was peripheral blood. All receptors come from a woman aged 18-35 years with acute or convalescent COVID-19.

The chain employs TRBV10-2 and TRBJ2-2, with a tentative D call TRBD2 (6 bases). Looked up from germline, CDR1 is WSHSY and CDR2 is SAAADI. The V and J ends lost 4 bases and 4 bases respectively, with 13 bases between them. The CDR3 runs to 15 residues. The CDR3 DNA is TGCGCCAGCAGTGCGCGGGGATCGGGCACCGGGGAGCTGTTTTTT. Its protein is CASSARGSGTGELFF.

The gene calls are TRBV5-6 and TRBJ1-2; D is perhaps TRBD1 (5 bases). V shed 3 bases and J shed 2 bases, with 11 bases lying between them. Germline CDR1 SGHDT, CDR2 YYEEEE. This CDR3 has 14 residues. This chain's CDR3 is CASSSSRQNYGYTF. Here the CDR3 DNA reads TGTGCCAGCAGCTCATCCCGACAGAACTATGGCTACACCTTC. The complete variable domain, with remaining parts taken from reference TRBV5-6 and TRBJ1-2, reads DAGVTQSPTHLIKTRGQQVTLRCSPKSGHDTVSWYQQALGQGPQFIFQYYEEEERQRGNFPDRFSGHQFPNYSSELNVNALLLGDSALYLCASSSSRQNYGYTFGSGTRLTVV.

Here the CDR3 reads CASSESPRGALINEQFF. CDR3 bases: TGTGCCAGCAGTGAATCCCCACGGGGGGCGCTTATAAATGAGCAGTTCTTC. The chain links TRBV6-1 to TRBJ2-1, with TRBD2 as a possible D gene (7 bases). Looked up from germline, CDR1 is MNHNS and CDR2 is SASEGT. V gave up 2 bases and J gave up 7 bases, with 21 bases separating them. The CDR3 covers 17 residues.

The chain has TRBV9 and TRBJ1-2; TRBD1 agrees at 8 bases. J gave up 6 bases and V 4 bases, and 5 bases lay outside the gene matches. The CDR3 totals 13 residues. Germline-derived CDR1 and CDR2 are SGDLS and YYNGEE. CDR3 sequence (DNA): TGTGCCAGCAGCCCGGGACAGGTTGATGGCTACACCTTC. As protein: CASSPGQVDGYTF.

The rearrangement joins TRBV19 to TRBJ1-2, with TRBD1 matching over 10 bases. The CDR3 sequence is 14 residues long. In germline, CDR1 is LNHDA, CDR2 SQIVND (reference sequence). Losses at the gene ends were 6 bases for V and 8 bases for J; bases not matched to a gene: 9. CDR3 coding DNA: TGTGCCAGTAGGCTCCTGGACAGGGGGGACGGCTACACCTTC. Translated: CASRLLDRGDGYTF.

The chain is built from TRBV5-1 and TRBJ2-5; possible D gene TRBD2, 7 bases. Trimming removed 2 bases from V and 5 bases from J, with 22 bases in between. This CDR3 is 17 amino acids long. CDR1 is SGHRS and CDR2 is YFSETQ in the germline V gene. This CDR3 is CASSLAPLGGLGETQYF. The CDR3 nucleotides read TGCGCCAGCAGCTTAGCCCCCCTCGGGGGGCTCGGGGAGACCCAGTACTTC.

The chain carries TRBV28 and TRBJ1-5; TRBD1 is a possible D gene (5 bases). Germline CDR1 and CDR2: MDHEN and SYDVKM. Trimming left V 4 bases short and J 3 bases short, with 10 bases between. This CDR3 spans 14 amino acids. CDR3: CASSYTGYNQPQHF. The CDR3 DNA sequence: TGTGCCAGCAGTTATACAGGCTACAATCAGCCCCAGCATTTT.

This clone came up once. The CDR3, as DNA: TGTGCCAGCAACCTACTAGCGGGGGGCGGCGAGCAGTACTTC. The encoded protein is CASNLLAGGGEQYF. The chain carries TRBV2 and TRBJ2-7; the match to TRBD2 covers 12 bases. The ends lost 7 bases at V and 6 bases at J; junction bases unmatched: 7. Germline lookup yields CDR1 SNHLY and CDR2 FYNNEI. This CDR3 contains 14 residues.

The chain recombines TRBV2 with TRBJ1-2; maybe TRBD1 (5 bases). From germline, CDR1 is SNHLY and CDR2 FYNNEI. The CDR3 loop spans 15 amino acids. Trimming left V 7 bases short and J 0 bases short, with 15 bases between. CDR3 in DNA: TGTGCCAGCATATCTCAGGGCCAAGCTAACTATGGCTACACCTTC. Translated, it gives CASISQGQANYGYTF.

V gene TRBV19 combines with J gene TRBJ2-2; 11 nucleotides align to TRBD1. Germline lookup yields CDR1 LNHDA and CDR2 SQIVND (reference sequence). The J segment lost 6 bases and the V segment lost 1 base, leaving 4 bases of the junction unmatched. The CDR3 is 16 amino acids. The CDR3 nucleotides are TGTGCCAGTAGTATAGGGACAGGGGGCTGGTCCGGGGAGCTGTTTTTT. Protein: CASSIGTGGWSGELFF.

J is TRBJ1-1 and V is TRBV27, with 8 bases fitting TRBD1. The CDR3 has 15 residues. The germline V gene has CDR1 MNHEY and CDR2 SMNVEV (reference sequence). V trimming: 7 bases; J trimming: 5 bases; junction bases outside the gene matches: 12. This CDR3 is CASKPPGQVETEAFF. Here the CDR3 DNA reads TGTGCCAGCAAACCTCCGGGACAGGTAGAAACTGAAGCTTTCTTT.

This sequence joins TRBV10-3 and TRBJ1-1; D perhaps matches TRBD1 (5 bases). The V gene lost 6 bases and the J gene lost 3 bases, with 14 bases spanning the gap. The germline gives CDR1 ENHRY, CDR2 SYGVKD. The CDR3 is 14 amino acids. This chain's CDR3 is CAIRKGALDTEAFF. The CDR3 nucleotides read TGTGCCATCAGGAAAGGGGCGTTGGACACTGAAGCTTTCTTT.

The genes are TRBV2 and TRBJ2-3; the match to TRBD2 covers 13 bases. This CDR3 comprises 14 residues. From germline, CDR1 is SNHLY and CDR2 FYNNEI. The V segment lost 6 bases and the J segment 5 bases; nucleotides outside the gene matches: 2. CDR3: CASSWTSGGDTQYF. In DNA form, the CDR3 reads TGTGCCAGCAGCTGGACTAGCGGGGGAGATACGCAGTATTTT.

J is TRBJ2-1 and V is TRBV3-1 (or the pseudogene TRBV3-2), with D hard to call. Germline CDR1 and CDR2: LGHDT and YNNKEL (reference sequence). This CDR3 has 22 amino acids. V lost 0 bases, J lost 0 bases, and 27 bases lay in between. The CDR3 nucleotides read TGTGCCAGCAGCCAAGATGTTTTAGATGAGGCAGCAATTAACCTCTCCTACAATGAGCAGTTCTTC. It codes for CASSQDVLDEAAINLSYNEQFF.

For this clone: In this CDR3 the conserved last residue, phenylalanine or tryptophan, is missing, so a read error is likely. Because the CDR3's place on the DNA is in doubt, the DNA is left out and the CDR3 is given as listed by TCRdb. The CDR3 loop reads CASSHRDRLGL. The V and J genes are TRBV10-1 and TRBJ2-7; TRBD1, the table's D call, lacks a check against the DNA. Germline lookup yields CDR1 WNHNN and CDR2 SYGVQD (reference sequence). Counting both end residues, the CDR3 totals 11 amino acids.

The gene calls are TRBV30 and TRBJ1-1; D is uncertain. V lost 0 bases and J lost 0, with 8 bases in between. Germline V gives CDR1 GTSNPN, CDR2 SVGIG (reference sequence). There are 14 residues in the CDR3. The CDR3 nucleotides are TGTGCCTGGAGTGTCGGGGTGTTGAACACTGAAGCTTTCTTT. Its translation: CAWSVGVLNTEAFF. Drawing the rest from reference TRBV30 and TRBJ1-1, the complete variable domain is SQTIHQWPATLVQPVGSPLSLECTVEGTSNPNLYWYRQAAGRGLQLLFYSVGIGQISSEVPQNLSASRPQDRQFILSSKKLLLSDSGFYLCAWSVGVLNTEAFFGQGTRLTVV.

The V gene is TRBV28, the J gene TRBJ2-3; D may be TRBD2 (7 bases). The germline CDR1 and CDR2 sequences are MDHEN and SYDVKM. The CDR3 sequence is 15 residues long. V was trimmed by 3 bases and J by 3 bases, leaving 13 bases between them. As DNA, the CDR3 is TGTGCCAGCAGTTTTGCTGGGGGGGCAACAGATACGCAGTATTTT. This sequence encodes CASSFAGGATDTQYF.

The CDR3 loop is CSGGQGAGNTIYF. Here the CDR3 DNA reads TGCAGCGGGGGACAGGGGGCTGGAAACACCATATATTTT. This chain links TRBV29-1 with TRBJ1-3, with 11 positions matching TRBD1. V was clipped by 7 bases and J by 2 bases; unmatched bases: 1. This CDR3 spans 13 amino acids. The germline V gene encodes CDR1 SQVTM and CDR2 ANQGSEA.

The CDR3 here is CATSREGLNYEQYF. In DNA form, the CDR3 reads TGTGCCACCAGCAGAGAGGGGCTAAACTACGAGCAGTACTTC. The chain recombines TRBV15 with TRBJ2-7; perhaps TRBD1 as D (5 bases). The CDR3 length is 14 residues. With 0 bases removed from V and 3 bases from J, the gap between germline ends came to 9 bases. CDR1 and CDR2 from the germline V gene are LNHNV and YYDKDF (reference sequence).

This clone has a single count. V usage is TRBV5-8 and J usage is TRBJ1-2, with D possibly matching TRBD1 (6 bases). The ends were cut back, 5 bases at V and 1 base at J, with 15 bases in the middle. This CDR3 has 15 amino acids. Germline V lookup: CDR1 SGHTS, CDR2 YDEGEE. CDR3 in amino acids: CASSYPGTLNYGYTF. The CDR3 DNA is TGTGCCAGCAGTTATCCCGGGACACTTAACTATGGCTACACCTTC.

The V gene is TRBV12-3 or TRBV12-4, the J gene TRBJ2-2; 7 bases map to TRBD1. The CDR3 is made up of 13 amino acids. Trimming removed 7 bases from V and 6 bases from J; junction bases left unmatched: 5. CDR3 coding DNA: TGTGCCAGCATTCCCGGACAGGCCGGGGAGCTGTTTTTT. Amino acids: CASIPGQAGELFF.

The chain uses TRBV6-6 and TRBJ1-5; 7 bases fit TRBD1. The V segment lost 4 bases and the J segment 2 bases; nucleotides outside the gene matches: 8. The CDR3 has 16 residues. The germline CDR1 and CDR2 sequences are MNHNY and SVGAGI (reference sequence). This chain's CDR3 is CASSSGSTGRNQPQHF. The CDR3 DNA sequence: TGTGCCAGCAGTTCCGGATCGACAGGGCGCAATCAGCCCCAGCATTTT.

This clone was seen only once. The V call is TRBV6-5, the J call TRBJ1-2; D call uncertain. Germline CDR1 and CDR2: MNHEY and SVGAGI. The CDR3 runs to 13 residues. V dropped 0 bases and J dropped 4 bases, with 6 bases sitting between them. The DNA for the CDR3 is TGTGCCAGCAGTTACTCGCGGTCCTATGGCTACACCTTC. This gives the protein CASSYSRSYGYTF.